This entry lists 18 T cell receptor beta chains sequenced from one sample in a study of circulating and synovial CD4+ cells in juvenile arthritis. Using immunoSEQ multiplex PCR, the repertoire was profiled, and TCRdb retains in-frame clones only, with some absent. The sample comprises about 30,000 clones, about 93% of which are singletons, and 2.9% rests with the top ten. The specimen was CD4+ T cells from blood. The receptors shown here come from a human donor with juvenile idiopathic arthritis.

The rearrangement joins TRBV25-1 to TRBJ2-7, with D possibly TRBD2 on 6 matching bases. The CDR3 is 17 residues long. V was pared by 3 bases and J by 3 bases, with 21 bases between. Germline loops: CDR1 MGHDK, CDR2 SYGVNS. The CDR3 region has the DNA TGTGCCAGCAGTGATTCCGGTAATGGGGGGACGTTCTACGAGCAGTACTTC. It specifies CASSDSGNGGTFYEQYF.

CDR3 in amino acids: CASSFSGIYNEQFF. CDR3 in DNA: TGTGCCAGCAGCTTTAGCGGGATATACAATGAGCAGTTCTTC. The chain combines TRBV7-9 with TRBJ2-1; TRBD2 agrees at 8 bases. The ends lost 3 bases at V and 4 bases at J; junction bases unmatched: 2. Germline CDR1 is SEHNR and CDR2 is FQNEAQ (reference sequence). This CDR3 comprises 14 residues.

The chain has TRBV21-1 and TRBJ2-5; TRBD1, the D gene given by the table, was not confirmed from the DNA. TRBJ2-7 matches the DNA end more closely, so the J call is doubtful. TRBV21-1 is flagged as a pseudogene. This CDR3 comprises 15 residues. This CDR3 is CASSGTRRLSYEQYF. The CDR3 nucleotides are TGTGCCAGCAGCGGGACACGAAGACTTAGCTACGAGCAGTACTTC.

The chain carries TRBV5-4 and TRBJ2-1; D might be TRBD2 (6 bases). Germline V gene data show CDR1 as SGHNT and CDR2 as YYREEE (reference sequence). This CDR3 has 18 amino acids. Deletions cut 0 bases from V and 8 bases from J, with 24 bases between. The CDR3: CASSLGPLGWGELDEQFF. CDR3 DNA: TGTGCCAGCAGCTTGGGGCCTTTGGGATGGGGGGAGTTAGATGAGCAGTTCTTC.

V and J are TRBV5-4 and TRBJ1-1, with TRBD1 identical over 9 bases. The trim removed 7 bases at V and 4 bases at J, leaving 11 bases unmatched. The CDR3 is 15 amino acids. CDR1 is SGHNT, CDR2 YYREEE, per germline (reference sequence). CDR3 residues: CASGRDREGGTEAFF. The CDR3 DNA follows: TGTGCCAGCGGCCGGGACAGGGAGGGAGGCACTGAAGCTTTCTTT.

The rearrangement joins TRBV5-1 to TRBJ2-1; 13 positions match TRBD2. The V segment lost 0 bases and the J segment 7 bases; nucleotides outside the gene matches: 4. The V gene's germline CDR1 is SGHRS and CDR2 YFSETQ. The CDR3 is made up of 16 amino acids. The CDR3 region is CASSLAGLAGENEQFF. In nucleotides, the CDR3 is TGCGCCAGCAGCTTGGCTGGACTAGCGGGAGAAAATGAGCAGTTCTTC.

V gene TRBV27 combines with J gene TRBJ1-1; D possibly corresponds to TRBD1 (5 bases). The V end was cut by 2 bases, the J end by 2 bases, with 6 bases between. Germline V CDR1 and CDR2: MNHEY, SMNVEV (reference sequence). The CDR3 loop spans 13 amino acids. Here the CDR3 reads CASSLGANTEAFF. The CDR3, as DNA: TGTGCCAGCAGTTTAGGGGCAAACACTGAAGCTTTCTTT.

CDR3 DNA: TGTGCCAGCAGTGACTCAGAGGGGGAGGGCTACACCTTC. This translates into CASSDSEGEGYTF. V is TRBV6-4 and J is TRBJ1-2; D is perhaps TRBD1 (6 bases). The ends were cut back, 0 bases at V and 8 bases at J, with 10 bases in the middle. This CDR3 is built from 13 residues. Germline lookup yields CDR1 MRHNA and CDR2 SNTAGT.

This chain links TRBV6-1 with TRBJ1-3; D is perhaps TRBD1 (6 bases). This CDR3 contains 15 residues. Between the trimmed V and J ends, which lost 2 bases and 7 bases, there was a span of 15 bases. CDR1 is MNHNS and CDR2 is SASEGT in the germline V gene. CDR3 loop: CASSEIQGKTNTIYF. The CDR3 DNA reads as TGTGCCAGCAGTGAAATACAGGGTAAAACGAACACCATATATTTT.

The rearrangement joins TRBV30 to TRBJ2-5, with D tentatively TRBD2 (7 bases). The CDR3 is made up of 14 amino acids. The V gene lost 5 bases and the J gene lost 7 bases, with 20 bases spanning the gap. Germline CDR1 and CDR2: GTSNPN and SVGIG (reference sequence). CDR3 bases: TGTGCCTGGGTCCGGACTTTGGGAGGGGGGACCCAGTACTTC. This gives the protein CAWVRTLGGGTQYF.

The rearrangement joins TRBV5-6 to TRBJ2-7; 10 bases agree with TRBD1. The CDR3 spans 16 residues. V was pared by 0 bases and J by 2 bases, with 5 bases of the junction left unmatched. The germline V gene encodes CDR1 SGHDT and CDR2 YYEEEE. The CDR3 loop reads CASSLDSGQGTYEQYF. CDR3 coding DNA: TGTGCCAGCAGCTTGGATTCGGGACAGGGGACCTACGAGCAGTACTTC.

This chain joins TRBV5-6 and TRBJ1-1; 7 bases map to TRBD1. J was trimmed by 2 bases and V by 1 base; bases with no gene match: 5. From germline, CDR1 is SGHDT and CDR2 YYEEEE. The CDR3 loop spans 15 amino acids. In DNA form, the CDR3 reads TGTGCCAGCAGCTTGCTCGACAGGGATAACACTGAAGCTTTCTTT. It is translated as CASSLLDRDNTEAFF.

The table lists this clone with a count of one. This sequence joins TRBV6-1 and TRBJ1-1; possible D gene TRBD1, 6 bases. V lost 7 bases and J lost 4, with 10 bases in between. The CDR3 contains 12 residues. Germline CDR1 MNHNS, CDR2 SASEGT. For the CDR3, the DNA is TGTGCCAGCAAAAGAGGGGGCACTGAAGCTTTCTTT. It is translated as CASKRGGTEAFF.

This clone appeared a single time. The CDR3 bases are TGTGCCAGCAGACTTAGCCCAGATACGCAGTATTTT. It translates to CASRLSPDTQYF. The chain employs TRBV28 and TRBJ2-3; D not resolved. The CDR3 covers 12 residues. From germline, CDR1 is MDHEN and CDR2 SYDVKM. Trimming cost V 6 bases and J 4 bases, with 8 bases left between them.

This clone was seen once. V and J are TRBV30 and TRBJ1-2; TRBD1 is a possible D gene (6 bases). The germline gives CDR1 GTSNPN, CDR2 SVGIG (reference sequence). V lost 2 bases and J lost 4, with 11 bases in between. The CDR3 loop spans 13 amino acids. For the CDR3, the DNA is TGTGCCTGGAGTCCCCAGGGGTTCTATGGCTACACCTTC. Translated: CAWSPQGFYGYTF.

The CDR3 sequence is CATNRDRGNTEAFF. CDR3 bases: TGTGCCACCAACCGGGACAGAGGGAACACTGAAGCTTTCTTT. The chain links TRBV6-4 to TRBJ1-1; the match to TRBD1 covers 7 bases. Germline CDR1 MRHNA, CDR2 SNTAGT. CDR3 size: 14 residues. Trimming took 10 bases from V and 1 from J; bases not matched to a gene: 9.

The chain joins TRBV6-1 to TRBJ2-1; 11 bases agree with TRBD2. V lost 7 bases, J lost 1 base, and 9 bases stayed unmatched. CDR1 and CDR2 (germline): MNHNS, SASEGT. This CDR3 region has 17 residues. Here the CDR3 DNA reads TGTGCCAGCATTGATAGCGGGAGGGGAGGGTCCTACAATGAGCAGTTCTTC. Translating it yields CASIDSGRGGSYNEQFF.

This sequence joins TRBV7-9 and TRBJ2-5; 9 nucleotides align to TRBD1. The trim removed 1 base at V and 1 base at J, leaving 4 bases unmatched. The CDR3 contains 16 residues. Looked up from germline, CDR1 is SEHNR and CDR2 is FQNEAQ (reference sequence). CDR3 in DNA: TGTGCCAGCAGCTTAGTACAGGGACAGGGCCAAGAGACCCAGTACTTC. Its translation is CASSLVQGQGQETQYF.